This T cell receptor (beta chain) was observed in a study of T-cell reconstitution after alpha-beta-depleted transplantation in children. CDR1 is SGHTA and CDR2 is FQGTGA in the germline V gene. The V end was cut by 8 bases, the J end by 5 bases, with 13 bases between. The CDR3 contains 13 residues. TCRbeta library preparation incorporated unique molecular identifiers. Using its own MiXCR run on the PCR reads, TCRdb lists one record per CDR3 protein. Of some 600,000 distinct CDR3 sequences listed, 13% are singletons. As regards this clonotype: Its antigen is unknown.

Study outcomes and limitations: One year after transplant, T-cell counts and diversity came mostly from newly produced T cells. Several hundred expanded graft clones reportedly were the source of alpha-beta T cells about two months after transplant. Surviving recipient cells, namely T cells and thymic progenitors, were the source of high day-60 TCRbeta diversity in some patients.

The rearrangement joins TRBV7-3 to TRBJ2-1; D call uncertain. Here the sequenced sample was PBMCs, mostly from graft donor cells, taken 360 days after TCRalphabeta/CD19-depleted stem cell transplant. This receptor was identified in a male patient between 10 and 17 years old who had a stem cell transplant for acute myeloid leukemia, so the T cells may come from the graft donor. In DNA, the CDR3 is TGTGCCAGCGCTAGACCTGGCCACAATGAGCAGTTCTTC. Encoded protein: CASARPGHNEQFF.